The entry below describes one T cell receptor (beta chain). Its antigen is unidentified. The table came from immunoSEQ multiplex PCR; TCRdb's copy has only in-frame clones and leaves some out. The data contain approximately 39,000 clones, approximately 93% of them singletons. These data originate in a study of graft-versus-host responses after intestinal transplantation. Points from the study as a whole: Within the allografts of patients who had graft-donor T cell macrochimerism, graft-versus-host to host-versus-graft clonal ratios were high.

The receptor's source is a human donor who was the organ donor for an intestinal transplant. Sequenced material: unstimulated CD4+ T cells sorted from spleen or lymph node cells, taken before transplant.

The CDR3 loop reads CASSLRTVPARQPQHF. The CDR3 coding sequence is TGTGCCAGCAGCTTAAGGACAGTTCCAGCTCGACAGCCCCAGCATTTT. The chain uses TRBV28 and TRBJ1-5, with a possible D match to TRBD1 (6 bases). V gave up 6 bases and J gave up 7 bases, with 22 bases separating them. CDR1 MDHEN and CDR2 SYDVKM come from the germline V gene. This CDR3 is 16 amino acids long.